These T cell receptor beta chains were read from a single sample in a study of CD8 T cells in ankylosing spondylitis. TCRdb reprocessed the 5' RACE reads with MiXCR, giving one entry per CDR3 protein. Of about 100,000 distinct CDR3 sequences listed, about 8.1% were seen once; the top ten hold roughly 5.5%. The specimen sequenced was blood, either unsorted or a sorted T cell fraction (not recorded which). The receptor set was obtained from a male donor with ankylosing spondylitis or in good health (not recorded which). CDR3s include the opening cysteine and the closing phenylalanine or tryptophan. The D gene is left open where the match is weak. Clone size appears in some rows only: once, few, many, or a class for an expanded clone.

clone_size,j_call,d_call,v_call,cdr3_nt,cdr3_aa
many,TRBJ2-7,TRBD1,TRBV6-1,TGTGCCAGCAAACCGGGACAGGGGACCTACGAGCAGTACTTC,CASKPGQGTYEQYF
many,TRBJ1-2,.,TRBV3-1,TGTGCCAGCGCCTGGGGACTGAGCTATGGCTACACCTTC,CASAWGLSYGYTF
many,TRBJ2-5,.,TRBV5-1,TGCGCCAGCAGCCCCCGACTAGGTTCCGATGTGACCCAGTACTTC,CASSPRLGSDVTQYF
.,TRBJ2-1,.,TRBV7-6,TGTGCCAGCAGCTCGAAATTAGGGAGCAATGAGCAGTTCTTC,CASSSKLGSNEQFF
many,TRBJ2-1,.,TRBV7-7,TGTGCTAGCAGCGCGGGGCCCTGGGATGAGCAGTTCTTC,CASSAGPWDEQFF
many,TRBJ2-5,TRBD1,TRBV10-3,TGTGCCATCAGTGCGGGACAGCAAGAGACCCAGTACTTC,CAISAGQQETQYF
many,TRBJ2-7,.,TRBV5-1,TGCGCCAGCAGCTTGGAGGGGATCCCCTACGAGCAGTACTTC,CASSLEGIPYEQYF
many,TRBJ1-5,TRBD1,TRBV13,TGTGCCAGCAGCTTAGCCGGGACAGGGAAGCAGCCCCAGCATTTT,CASSLAGTGKQPQHF
.,TRBJ2-2,.,TRBV7-2,TGTGCCAGCAGCACCGCGAACACCGGGGAGCTGTTTTTT,CASSTANTGELFF
many,TRBJ2-2,TRBD1,TRBV20-1,TGCAGTGCTAGACCCCCGGGACAGGGAATTAATACCGGGGAGCTGTTTTTT,CSARPPGQGINTGELFF
many,TRBJ1-5,.,TRBV3-1,TGTGCCAGCAGCCAAGGTTGGTCGAATCAGCCCCAGCATTTT,CASSQGWSNQPQHF
many,TRBJ2-5,TRBD1,TRBV18,TGTGCCAGCTCACCACAGGCGGGACAGGGAGAGACCCAGTACTTC,CASSPQAGQGETQYF
few,TRBJ2-1,TRBD2,TRBV3-1,TGTGCCAGCAGCCCTAGGACTAGCGGGACCTACAATGAGCAGTTCTTC,CASSPRTSGTYNEQFF
many,TRBJ2-5,.,TRBV18,TGTGCCAGCTCACCACGGCGGTCACACAGGGAGTACCAAGAGACCCAGTACTTC,CASSPRRSHREYQETQYF
many,TRBJ2-1,TRBD2,TRBV5-6,TGTGCCAGCAGCTTGGTTATAGCGGGTGGGAATGAGCAGTTCTTC,CASSLVIAGGNEQFF
.,TRBJ2-7,TRBD1,TRBV28,TGTGCCAGCAGTAAATGGGACAGGGGGTTATACGAGCAGTACTTC,CASSKWDRGLYEQYF
many,TRBJ1-5,.,TRBV15,TGTGCCACCAGCAGAGCTCGACAGAACAATCAGCCCCAGCATTTT,CATSRARQNNQPQHF
many,TRBJ2-7,.,TRBV28,TGTGCCAGCGCCCGACTCAGCTCCTACGAGCAGTACTTC,CASARLSSYEQYF
many,TRBJ1-1,.,TRBV21-1,TGTGCCAGCAGCAAGGGTGGGAACACTGAAGCTTTCTTT,CASSKGGNTEAFF
many,TRBJ2-7,TRBD2,TRBV28,TGTGCCAGCAGTTTTCACGCCGCACCAGTAGCGGGGGTATACGAGCAGTACTTC,CASSFHAAPVAGVYEQYF
many,TRBJ2-7,.,TRBV12-3/TRBV12-4,TGTGCCAGCAGTTTAGCGGTCGAGCAGTACTTC,CASSLAVEQYF
many,TRBJ2-7,TRBD2,TRBV29-1,TGCAGCGTTGAAGTAATTGGGACTAGCAGGCAGTACTTC,CSVEVIGTSRQYF
many,TRBJ2-2,.,TRBV27,TGTGCCACCGGGGCGGGCACCGGGGAGCTGTTTTTT,CATGAGTGELFF
many,TRBJ2-2,.,TRBV7-2,TGTGCCAGCAGCTTAGTTTCAGGAGACACCGGGGAGCTGTTTTTT,CASSLVSGDTGELFF
many,TRBJ1-5,.,TRBV5-1,TGCGCCAGCAGCTTGGGGGATTATAGCAATCAGCCCCAGCATTTT,CASSLGDYSNQPQHF
many,TRBJ1-1,.,TRBV29-1,TGCAGCGTTGACCTCGAGGGGATGAACACTGAAGCTTTCTTT,CSVDLEGMNTEAFF
.,TRBJ2-7,TRBD2,TRBV7-2,TGTGCCAGCAGTAGAGCGGGGGGCGAGCAGTACTTC,CASSRAGGEQYF
.,TRBJ2-5,TRBD1,TRBV2,TGTGCCAGCAATTTAGCCGGGGACAGGGGACAAGAGACCCAGTACTTC,CASNLAGDRGQETQYF
many,TRBJ2-2,.,TRBV11-3,TGTGCCAGCAGCTTAGAGGGTATCTCCGGGGAGCTGTTTTTT,CASSLEGISGELFF
many,TRBJ1-2,.,TRBV6-1,TGTGCCAGTGCCGGGACCTCCCTCGGCTATGGCTACACCTTC,CASAGTSLGYGYTF
many,TRBJ1-6,TRBD1,TRBV12-3/TRBV12-4,TGTGCCAGCAGTTCGACGACAGGGCGAAATTCACCCCTCCACTTT,CASSSTTGRNSPLHF
many,TRBJ1-2,.,TRBV5-1,TGCGCCAGCAGTAGCGGCTCGCATCCTCCGGTCTATGGCTACACCTTC,CASSSGSHPPVYGYTF
many,TRBJ2-7,TRBD2,TRBV5-5,TGTGCCAGCAGCGGGGGACTAGTGGCCTACGAGCAGTACTTC,CASSGGLVAYEQYF
many,TRBJ1-6,.,TRBV7-8,TGTGCCAGCAGCTTCGGGGGGTTTAATTCACCCCTCCACTTT,CASSFGGFNSPLHF
.,TRBJ1-2,.,TRBV7-3,TGTACCAGCAGCTTATTGGGGGACGGCGGCTACACCTTC,CTSSLLGDGGYTF
many,TRBJ1-1,TRBD1,TRBV7-9,TGTGCCAGCAGCACCGGGACAGGGACCCTTGAAGCTTTCTTT,CASSTGTGTLEAFF